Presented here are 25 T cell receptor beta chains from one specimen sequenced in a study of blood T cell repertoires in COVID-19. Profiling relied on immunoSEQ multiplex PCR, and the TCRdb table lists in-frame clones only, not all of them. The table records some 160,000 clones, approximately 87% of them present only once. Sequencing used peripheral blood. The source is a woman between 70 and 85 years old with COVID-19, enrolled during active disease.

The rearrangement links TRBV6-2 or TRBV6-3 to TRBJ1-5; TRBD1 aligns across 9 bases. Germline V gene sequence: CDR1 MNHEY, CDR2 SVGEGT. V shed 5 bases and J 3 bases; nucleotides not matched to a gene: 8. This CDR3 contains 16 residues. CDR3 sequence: CASSDPGQGLNQPQHF. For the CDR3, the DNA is TGTGCCAGCAGTGACCCGGGACAGGGACTCAATCAGCCCCAGCATTTT.

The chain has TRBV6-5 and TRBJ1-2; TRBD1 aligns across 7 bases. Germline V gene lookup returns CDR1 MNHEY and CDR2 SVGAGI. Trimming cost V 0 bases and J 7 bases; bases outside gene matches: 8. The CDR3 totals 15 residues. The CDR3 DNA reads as TGTGCCAGCAGTTACTCGACAGGGTCAAGGGGTGGCTACACCTTC. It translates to CASSYSTGSRGGYTF.

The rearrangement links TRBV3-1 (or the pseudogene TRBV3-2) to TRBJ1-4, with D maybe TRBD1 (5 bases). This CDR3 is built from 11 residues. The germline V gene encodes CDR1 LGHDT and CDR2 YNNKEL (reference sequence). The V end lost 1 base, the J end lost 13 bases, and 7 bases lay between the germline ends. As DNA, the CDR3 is TGTGCCAGCAGCCAAGGCAGGGCACTGTTTTTT. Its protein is CASSQGRALFF.

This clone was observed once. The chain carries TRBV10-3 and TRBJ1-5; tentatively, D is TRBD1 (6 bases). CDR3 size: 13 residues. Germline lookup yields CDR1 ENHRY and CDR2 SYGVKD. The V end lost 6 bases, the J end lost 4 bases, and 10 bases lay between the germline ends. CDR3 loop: CAIRGDINQPQHF. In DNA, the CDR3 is TGTGCCATCAGAGGGGACATTAATCAGCCCCAGCATTTT.

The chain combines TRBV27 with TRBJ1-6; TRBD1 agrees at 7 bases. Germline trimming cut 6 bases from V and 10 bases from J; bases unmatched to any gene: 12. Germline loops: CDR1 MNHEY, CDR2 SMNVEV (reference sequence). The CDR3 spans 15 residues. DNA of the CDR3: TGTGCCAGCAGCCGGCATACTACAGGGGACTCACCCCTCCACTTT. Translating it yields CASSRHTTGDSPLHF.

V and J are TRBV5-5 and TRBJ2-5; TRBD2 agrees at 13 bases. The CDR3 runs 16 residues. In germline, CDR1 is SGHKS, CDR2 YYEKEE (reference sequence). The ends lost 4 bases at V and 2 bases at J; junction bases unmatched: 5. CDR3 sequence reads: CASSPGLAGVQETQYF. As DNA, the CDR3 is TGTGCCAGCAGCCCCGGACTAGCGGGGGTTCAAGAGACCCAGTACTTC.

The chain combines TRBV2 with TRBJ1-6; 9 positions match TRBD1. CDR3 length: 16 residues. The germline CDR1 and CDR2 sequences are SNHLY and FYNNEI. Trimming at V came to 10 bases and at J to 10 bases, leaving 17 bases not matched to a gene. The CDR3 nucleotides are TGTGCCACCATTCCGGGACAGGGTATCAGCGTGTCACCCCTCCACTTT. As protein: CATIPGQGISVSPLHF.

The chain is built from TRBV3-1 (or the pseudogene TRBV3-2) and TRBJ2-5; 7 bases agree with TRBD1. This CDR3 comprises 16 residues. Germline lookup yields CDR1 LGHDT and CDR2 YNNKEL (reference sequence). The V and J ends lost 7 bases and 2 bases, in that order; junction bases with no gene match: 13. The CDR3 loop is CASIPSRTGGQETQYF. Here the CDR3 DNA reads TGTGCCAGCATCCCCTCCAGGACAGGAGGACAAGAGACCCAGTACTTC.

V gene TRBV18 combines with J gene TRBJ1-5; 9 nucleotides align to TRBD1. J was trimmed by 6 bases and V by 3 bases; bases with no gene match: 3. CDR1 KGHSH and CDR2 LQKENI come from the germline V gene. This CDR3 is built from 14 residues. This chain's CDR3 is CASSPDRGGQPQHF. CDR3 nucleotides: TGTGCCAGCTCACCGGACAGGGGAGGTCAGCCCCAGCATTTT. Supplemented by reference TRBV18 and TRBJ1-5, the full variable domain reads NAGVMQNPRHLVRRRGQEARLRCSPMKGHSHVYWYRQLPEEGLKFMVYLQKENIIDESGMPKERFSAEFPKEGPSILRIQQVVRGDSAAYFCASSPDRGGQPQHFGDGTRLSIL.

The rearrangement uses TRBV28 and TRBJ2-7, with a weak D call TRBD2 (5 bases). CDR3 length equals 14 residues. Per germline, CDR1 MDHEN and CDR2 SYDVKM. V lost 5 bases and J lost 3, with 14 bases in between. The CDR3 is CASSGGGSFYEQYF. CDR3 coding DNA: TGTGCCAGCAGTGGAGGCGGATCATTCTACGAGCAGTACTTC.

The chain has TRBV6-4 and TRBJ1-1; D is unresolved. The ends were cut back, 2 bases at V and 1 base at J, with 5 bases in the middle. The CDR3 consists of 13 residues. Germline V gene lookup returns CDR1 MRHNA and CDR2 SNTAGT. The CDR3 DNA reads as TGTGCCAGCAGTGACACCAGGAACACTGAAGCTTTCTTT. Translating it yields CASSDTRNTEAFF.

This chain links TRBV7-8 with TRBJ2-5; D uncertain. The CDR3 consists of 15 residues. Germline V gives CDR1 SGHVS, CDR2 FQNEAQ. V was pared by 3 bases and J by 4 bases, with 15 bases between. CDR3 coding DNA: TGTGCCAGCAGCTTCCAAGGTGCCTCGGGAGAGACCCAGTACTTC. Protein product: CASSFQGASGETQYF.

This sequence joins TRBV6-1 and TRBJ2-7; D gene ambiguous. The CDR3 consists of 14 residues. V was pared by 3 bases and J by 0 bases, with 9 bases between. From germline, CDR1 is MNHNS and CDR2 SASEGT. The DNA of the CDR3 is TGTGCCAGCAGTGATTTACCAGGCTCCTACGAGCAGTACTTC. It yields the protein CASSDLPGSYEQYF.

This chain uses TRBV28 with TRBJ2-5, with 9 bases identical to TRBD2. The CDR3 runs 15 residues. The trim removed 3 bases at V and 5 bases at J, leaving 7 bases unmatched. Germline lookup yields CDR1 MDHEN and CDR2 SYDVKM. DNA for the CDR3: TGTGCCAGCAGTTTGTCTACTAGCGGGTGGGAGACCCAGTACTTC. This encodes CASSLSTSGWETQYF.

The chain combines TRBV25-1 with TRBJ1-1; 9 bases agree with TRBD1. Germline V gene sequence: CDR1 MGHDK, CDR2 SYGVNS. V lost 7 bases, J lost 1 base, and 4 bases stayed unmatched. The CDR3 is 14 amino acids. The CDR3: CASIQTGGNTEAFF. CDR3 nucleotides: TGTGCCAGCATCCAGACAGGGGGGAACACTGAAGCTTTCTTT.

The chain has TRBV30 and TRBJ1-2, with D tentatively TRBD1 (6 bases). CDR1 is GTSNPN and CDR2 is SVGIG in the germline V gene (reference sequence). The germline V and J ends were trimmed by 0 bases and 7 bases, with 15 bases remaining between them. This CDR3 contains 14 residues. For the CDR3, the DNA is TGTGCCTGGAGTGTACAGGGACGGGCAGGTGGCTACACCTTC. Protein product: CAWSVQGRAGGYTF.

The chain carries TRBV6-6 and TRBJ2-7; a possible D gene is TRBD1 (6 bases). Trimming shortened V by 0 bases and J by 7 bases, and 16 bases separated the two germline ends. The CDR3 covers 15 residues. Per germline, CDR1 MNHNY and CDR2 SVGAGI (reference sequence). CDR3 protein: CASSYSWDTANEQYF. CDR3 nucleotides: TGTGCCAGCAGTTACTCGTGGGACACGGCTAATGAGCAGTACTTC.

The CDR3 bases are TGTGCCAGTAGTATGGGAGGGGTCAATCAGCCCCAGCATTTT. This translates into CASSMGGVNQPQHF. This rearrangement joins TRBV19 to TRBJ1-5; D is perhaps TRBD1 (5 bases). Trimming removed 3 bases from V and 3 bases from J, with 9 bases in between. Germline lookup yields CDR1 LNHDA and CDR2 SQIVND (reference sequence). The CDR3 loop spans 14 amino acids.

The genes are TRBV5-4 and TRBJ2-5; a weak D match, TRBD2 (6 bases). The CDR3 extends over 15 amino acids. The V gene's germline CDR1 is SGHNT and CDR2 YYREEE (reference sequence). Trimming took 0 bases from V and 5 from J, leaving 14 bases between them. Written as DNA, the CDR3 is TGTGCCAGCAGCTTGGGCCCCCGGGGGTGGGAGACCCAGTACTTC. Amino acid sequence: CASSLGPRGWETQYF. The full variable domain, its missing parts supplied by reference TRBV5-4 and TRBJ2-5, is ETGVTQSPTHLIKTRGQQVTLRCSSQSGHNTVSWYQQALGQGPQFIFQYYREEENGRGNFPPRFSGLQFPNYSSELNVNALELDDSALYLCASSLGPRGWETQYFGPGTRLLVL.

CDR3 residues: CASSAQRGYTF. In nucleotides, the CDR3 is TGTGCCAGCAGCGCGCAGCGGGGATACACCTTC. The rearrangement uses TRBV2 and TRBJ1-2; D is ambiguous. This CDR3 is built from 11 residues. V was trimmed by 6 bases and J by 11 bases, leaving 13 bases between them. The V gene's germline CDR1 is SNHLY and CDR2 FYNNEI.

Written as DNA, the CDR3 is TGTGCCAGCAGCTTGAGGGGGGGCATATCTCGCACAGATACGCAGTATTTT. Protein product: CASSLRGGISRTDTQYF. The rearrangement joins TRBV5-6 to TRBJ2-3, with D possibly matching TRBD2 (7 bases). Germline-derived CDR1 and CDR2 are SGHDT and YYEEEE. This CDR3 comprises 17 residues. Between the trimmed V and J ends, which lost 1 base and 1 base, there was a span of 16 bases. Variable domain in full (rest from reference TRBV5-6 and TRBJ2-3): DAGVTQSPTHLIKTRGQQVTLRCSPKSGHDTVSWYQQALGQGPQFIFQYYEEEERQRGNFPDRFSGHQFPNYSSELNVNALLLGDSALYLCASSLRGGISRTDTQYFGPGTRLTVL.

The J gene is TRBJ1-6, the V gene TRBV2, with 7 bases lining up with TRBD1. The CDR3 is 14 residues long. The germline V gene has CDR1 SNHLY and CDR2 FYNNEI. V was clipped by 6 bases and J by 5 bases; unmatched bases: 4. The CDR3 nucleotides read TGTGCCAGCAGGGGGACAGCAAATAATTCACCCCTCCACTTT. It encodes CASRGTANNSPLHF.

The CDR3 sequence is CASSFRQISRYSNQPQHF. The CDR3, as DNA: TGTGCCAGCAGCTTTCGACAGATATCTCGCTATAGCAATCAGCCCCAGCATTTT. The V gene is TRBV21-1, the J gene TRBJ1-5; the table's TRBD1 call for D was not verified on the DNA. TRBV21-1 is described as a pseudogene. The CDR3 is made up of 18 amino acids.

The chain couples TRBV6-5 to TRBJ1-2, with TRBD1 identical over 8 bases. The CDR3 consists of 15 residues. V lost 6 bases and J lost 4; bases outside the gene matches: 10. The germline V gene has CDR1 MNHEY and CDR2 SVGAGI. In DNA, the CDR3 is TGTGCCAGCAGAACCGGAGGGACAGGTCTCTATGGCTACACCTTC. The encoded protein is CASRTGGTGLYGYTF.

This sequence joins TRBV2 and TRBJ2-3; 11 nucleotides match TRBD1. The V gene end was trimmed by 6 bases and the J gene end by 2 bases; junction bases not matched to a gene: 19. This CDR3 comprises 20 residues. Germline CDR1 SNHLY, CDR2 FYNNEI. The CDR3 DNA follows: TGTGCCAGCAGATCCCAACTCCCAATACGGGACAGGGGGGCCACAGATACGCAGTATTTT. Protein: CASRSQLPIRDRGATDTQYF.